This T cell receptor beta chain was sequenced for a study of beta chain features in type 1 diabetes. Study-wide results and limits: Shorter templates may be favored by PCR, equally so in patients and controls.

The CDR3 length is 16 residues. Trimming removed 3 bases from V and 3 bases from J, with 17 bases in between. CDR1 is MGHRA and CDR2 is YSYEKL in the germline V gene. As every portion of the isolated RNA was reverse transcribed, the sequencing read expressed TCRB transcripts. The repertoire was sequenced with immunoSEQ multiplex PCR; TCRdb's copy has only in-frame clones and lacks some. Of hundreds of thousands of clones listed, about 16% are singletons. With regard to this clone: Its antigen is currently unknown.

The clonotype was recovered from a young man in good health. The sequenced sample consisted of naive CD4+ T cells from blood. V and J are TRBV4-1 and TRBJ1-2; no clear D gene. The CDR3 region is CASSHRRGEAHYGYTF. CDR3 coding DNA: TGCGCCAGCAGCCATCGTCGTGGGGAGGCCCACTATGGCTACACCTTC.